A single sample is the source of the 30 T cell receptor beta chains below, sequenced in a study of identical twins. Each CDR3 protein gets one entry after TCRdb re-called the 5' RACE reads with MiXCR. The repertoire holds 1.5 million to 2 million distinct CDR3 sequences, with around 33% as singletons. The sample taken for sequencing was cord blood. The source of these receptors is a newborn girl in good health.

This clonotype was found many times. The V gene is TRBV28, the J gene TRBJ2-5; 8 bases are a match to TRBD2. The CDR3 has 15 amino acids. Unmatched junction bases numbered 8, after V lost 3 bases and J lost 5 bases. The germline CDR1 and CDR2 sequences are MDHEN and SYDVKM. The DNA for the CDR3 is TGTGCCAGCAGTTTGGGAGCGGGAGTATGGGAGACCCAGTACTTC. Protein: CASSLGAGVWETQYF. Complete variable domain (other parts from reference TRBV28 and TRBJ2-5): DVKVTQSSRYLVKRTGEKVFLECVQDMDHENMFWYRQDPGLGLRLIYFSYDVKMKEKGDIPEGYSVSREKKERFSLILESASTNQTSMYLCASSLGAGVWETQYFGPGTRLLVL.

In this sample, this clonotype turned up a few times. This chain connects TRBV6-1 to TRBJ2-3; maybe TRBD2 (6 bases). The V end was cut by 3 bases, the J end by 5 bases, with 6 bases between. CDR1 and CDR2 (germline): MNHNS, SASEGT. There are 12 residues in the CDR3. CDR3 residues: CASSEEGDTQYF. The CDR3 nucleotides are TGTGCCAGCAGTGAGGAGGGAGATACGCAGTATTTT.

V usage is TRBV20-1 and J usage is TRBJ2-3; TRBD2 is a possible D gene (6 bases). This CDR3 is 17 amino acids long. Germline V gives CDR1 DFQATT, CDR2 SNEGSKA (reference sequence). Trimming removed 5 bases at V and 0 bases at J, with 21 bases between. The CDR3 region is CSAWGRRGPLSTDTQYF. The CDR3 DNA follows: TGCAGTGCTTGGGGCCGGCGGGGCCCGCTTAGCACAGATACGCAGTATTTT.

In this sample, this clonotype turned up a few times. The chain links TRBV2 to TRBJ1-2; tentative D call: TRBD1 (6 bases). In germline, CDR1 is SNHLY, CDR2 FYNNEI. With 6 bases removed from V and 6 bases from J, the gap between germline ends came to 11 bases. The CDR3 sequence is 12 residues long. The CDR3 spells CASSYRDNGYTF. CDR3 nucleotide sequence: TGTGCCAGCAGCTACAGGGATAATGGCTACACCTTC.

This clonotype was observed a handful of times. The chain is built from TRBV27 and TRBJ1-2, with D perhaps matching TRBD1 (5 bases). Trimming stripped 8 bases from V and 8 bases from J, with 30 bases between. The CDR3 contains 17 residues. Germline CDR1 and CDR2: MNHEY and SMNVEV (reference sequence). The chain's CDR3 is CASARRPTGLAFKGYTF. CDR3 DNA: TGTGCCAGCGCCCGACGACCAACAGGCCTAGCCTTTAAGGGCTACACCTTC.

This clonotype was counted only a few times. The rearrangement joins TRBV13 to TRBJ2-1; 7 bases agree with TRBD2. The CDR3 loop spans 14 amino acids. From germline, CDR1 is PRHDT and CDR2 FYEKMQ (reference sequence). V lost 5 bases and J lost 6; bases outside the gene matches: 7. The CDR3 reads CASSPGRRVNEQFF. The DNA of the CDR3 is TGTGCCAGCAGCCCCGGGAGGAGGGTCAATGAGCAGTTCTTC.

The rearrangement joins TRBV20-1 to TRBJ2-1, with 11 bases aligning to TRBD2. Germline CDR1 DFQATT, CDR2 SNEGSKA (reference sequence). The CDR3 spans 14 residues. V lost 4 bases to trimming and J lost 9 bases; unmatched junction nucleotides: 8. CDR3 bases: TGCAGTGCTAAGGTTGTAGCGGGAGGGCCTGAGCAGTTCTTC. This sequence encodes CSAKVVAGGPEQFF.

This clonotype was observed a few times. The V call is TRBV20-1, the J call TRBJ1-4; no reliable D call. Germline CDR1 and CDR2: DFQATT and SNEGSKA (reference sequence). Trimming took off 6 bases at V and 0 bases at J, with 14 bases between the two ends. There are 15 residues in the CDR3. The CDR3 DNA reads TGCAGTGCCGTGGGGATAGATGCAACTAATGAAAAACTGTTTTTT. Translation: CSAVGIDATNEKLFF.

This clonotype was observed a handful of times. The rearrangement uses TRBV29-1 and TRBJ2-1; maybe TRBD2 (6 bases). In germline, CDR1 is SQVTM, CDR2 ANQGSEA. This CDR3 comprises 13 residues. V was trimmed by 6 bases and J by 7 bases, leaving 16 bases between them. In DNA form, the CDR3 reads TGCAGCGTACGGGGGTACGGAACGAATGAGCAGTTCTTC. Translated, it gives CSVRGYGTNEQFF.

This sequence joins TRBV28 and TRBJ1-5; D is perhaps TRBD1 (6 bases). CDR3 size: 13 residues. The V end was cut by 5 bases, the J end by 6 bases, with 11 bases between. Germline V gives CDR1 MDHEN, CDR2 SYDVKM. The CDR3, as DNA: TGTGCCAGCAGTCCAGACAGGAGTCAGCCCCAGCATTTT. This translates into CASSPDRSQPQHF.

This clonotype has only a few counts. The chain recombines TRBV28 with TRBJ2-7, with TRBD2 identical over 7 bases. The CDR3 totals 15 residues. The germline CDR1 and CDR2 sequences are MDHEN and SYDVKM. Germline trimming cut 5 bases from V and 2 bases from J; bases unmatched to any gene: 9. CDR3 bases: TGTGCCAGCAGTACCCCCCGGGACTACCCCTACGAGCAGTACTTC. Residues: CASSTPRDYPYEQYF.

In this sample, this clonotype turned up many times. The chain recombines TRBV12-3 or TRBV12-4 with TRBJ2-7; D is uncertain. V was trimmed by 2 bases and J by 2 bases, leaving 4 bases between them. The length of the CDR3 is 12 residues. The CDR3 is CASSLWTYEQYF. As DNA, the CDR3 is TGTGCCAGCAGTTTATGGACCTACGAGCAGTACTTC.

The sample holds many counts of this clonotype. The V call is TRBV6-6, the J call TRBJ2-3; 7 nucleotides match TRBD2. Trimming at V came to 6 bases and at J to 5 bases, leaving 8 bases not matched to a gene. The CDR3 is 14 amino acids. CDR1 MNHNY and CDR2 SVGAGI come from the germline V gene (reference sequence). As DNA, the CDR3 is TGTGCCAGCAGCCCGGGACTATCAGTAGATACGCAGTATTTT. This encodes CASSPGLSVDTQYF.

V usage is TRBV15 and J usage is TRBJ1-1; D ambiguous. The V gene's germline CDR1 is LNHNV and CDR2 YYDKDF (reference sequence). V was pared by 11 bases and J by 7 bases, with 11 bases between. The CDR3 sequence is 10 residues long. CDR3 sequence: CALPSLEAFF. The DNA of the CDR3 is TGTGCCCTCCCTTCCCTTGAAGCTTTCTTT.

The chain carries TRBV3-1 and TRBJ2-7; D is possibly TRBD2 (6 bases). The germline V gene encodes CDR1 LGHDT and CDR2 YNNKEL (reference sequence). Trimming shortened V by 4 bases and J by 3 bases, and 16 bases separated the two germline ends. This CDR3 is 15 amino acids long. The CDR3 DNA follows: TGTGCCAGCAGCCGTGGGAGAGTGGGACTCTACGAGCAGTACTTC. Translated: CASSRGRVGLYEQYF.

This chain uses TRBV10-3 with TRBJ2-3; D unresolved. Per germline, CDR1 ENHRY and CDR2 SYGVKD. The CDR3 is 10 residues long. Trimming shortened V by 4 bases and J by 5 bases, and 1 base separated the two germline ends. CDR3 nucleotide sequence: TGTGCCATCAGTGGAGATACGCAGTATTTT. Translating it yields CAISGDTQYF.

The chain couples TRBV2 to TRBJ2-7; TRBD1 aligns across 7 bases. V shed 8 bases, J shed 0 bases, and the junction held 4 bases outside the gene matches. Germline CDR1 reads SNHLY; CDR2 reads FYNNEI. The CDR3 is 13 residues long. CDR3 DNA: TGTGCCAGCGGGGGACAGTACTCCTACGAGCAGTACTTC. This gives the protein CASGGQYSYEQYF.

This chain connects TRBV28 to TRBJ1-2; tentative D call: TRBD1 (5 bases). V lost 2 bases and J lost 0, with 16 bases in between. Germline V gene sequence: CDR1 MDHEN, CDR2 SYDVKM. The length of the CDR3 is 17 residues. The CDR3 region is CASSLSLVGPPNYGYTF. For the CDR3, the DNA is TGTGCCAGCAGTTTAAGTTTGGTGGGACCCCCTAACTATGGCTACACCTTC.

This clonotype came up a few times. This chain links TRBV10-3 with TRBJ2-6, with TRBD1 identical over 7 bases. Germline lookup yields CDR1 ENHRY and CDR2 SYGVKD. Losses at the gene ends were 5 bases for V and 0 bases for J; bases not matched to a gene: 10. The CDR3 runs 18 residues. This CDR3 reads CAISPQGTVSSGANVLTF. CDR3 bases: TGTGCCATCAGTCCACAGGGGACCGTGAGCTCTGGGGCCAACGTCCTGACTTTC.

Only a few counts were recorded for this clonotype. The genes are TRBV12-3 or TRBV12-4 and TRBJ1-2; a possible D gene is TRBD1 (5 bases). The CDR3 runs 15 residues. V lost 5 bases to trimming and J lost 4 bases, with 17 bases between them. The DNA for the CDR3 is TGTGCCAGCAGTCCATCTCGGGACCCTCGCTATGGCTACACCTTC. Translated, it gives CASSPSRDPRYGYTF.

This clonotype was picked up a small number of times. This CDR3 reads CAITTDRYTEAFF. In DNA form, the CDR3 reads TGTGCCATCACCACGGACAGGTACACTGAAGCTTTCTTT. The chain carries TRBV10-3 and TRBJ1-1; TRBD1 agrees at 7 bases. The germline CDR1 and CDR2 sequences are ENHRY and SYGVKD. V shed 7 bases, J shed 3 bases, and the junction held 5 bases outside the gene matches. This CDR3 has 13 residues.

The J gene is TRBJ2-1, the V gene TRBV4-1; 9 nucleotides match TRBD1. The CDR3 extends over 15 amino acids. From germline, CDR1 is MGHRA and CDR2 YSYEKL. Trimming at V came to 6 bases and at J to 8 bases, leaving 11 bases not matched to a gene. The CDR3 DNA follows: TGCGCCAGCAGAGCACCGGGACAGGGCTGGGATGAGCAGTTCTTC. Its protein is CASRAPGQGWDEQFF.

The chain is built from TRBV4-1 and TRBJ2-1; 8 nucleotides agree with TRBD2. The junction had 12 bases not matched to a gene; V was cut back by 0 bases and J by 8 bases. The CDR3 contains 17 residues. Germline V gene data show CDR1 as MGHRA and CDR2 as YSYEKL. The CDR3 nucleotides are TGCGCCAGCAGCCAAGACTTTGCGACGGGAGGGCTTCATGAGCAGTTCTTC. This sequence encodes CASSQDFATGGLHEQFF.

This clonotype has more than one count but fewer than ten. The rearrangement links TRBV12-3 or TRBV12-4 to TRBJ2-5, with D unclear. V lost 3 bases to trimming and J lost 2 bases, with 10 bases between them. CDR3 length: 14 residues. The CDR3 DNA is TGTGCCAGCAGTTTTACGTCCCCACAAGAGACCCAGTACTTC. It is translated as CASSFTSPQETQYF.

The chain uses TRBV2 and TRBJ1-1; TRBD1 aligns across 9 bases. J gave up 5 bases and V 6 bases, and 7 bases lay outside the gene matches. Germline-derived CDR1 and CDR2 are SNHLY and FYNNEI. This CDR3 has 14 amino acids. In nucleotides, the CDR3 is TGTGCCAGCAGAGGACAGGGGTGGAGGACTGAAGCTTTCTTT. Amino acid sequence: CASRGQGWRTEAFF.

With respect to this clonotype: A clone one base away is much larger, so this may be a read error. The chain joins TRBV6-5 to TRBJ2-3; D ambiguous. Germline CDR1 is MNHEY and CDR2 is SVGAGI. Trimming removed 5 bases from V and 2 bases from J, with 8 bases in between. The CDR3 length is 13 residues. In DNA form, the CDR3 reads TGTGCCAGCAGTGCCCGGACCACAGATACGCAGTATTTT. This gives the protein CASSARTTDTQYF.

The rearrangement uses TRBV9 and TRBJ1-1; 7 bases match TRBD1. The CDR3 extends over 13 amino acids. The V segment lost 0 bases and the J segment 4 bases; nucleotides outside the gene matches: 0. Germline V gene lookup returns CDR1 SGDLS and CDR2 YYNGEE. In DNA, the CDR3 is TGTGCCAGCAGCGTAGAGGGGGCCACTGAAGCTTTCTTT. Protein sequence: CASSVEGATEAFF.

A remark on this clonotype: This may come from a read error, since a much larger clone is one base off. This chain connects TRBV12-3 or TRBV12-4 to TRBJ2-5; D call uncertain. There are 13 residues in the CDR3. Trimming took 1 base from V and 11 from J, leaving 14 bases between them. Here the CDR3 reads CASSLVAVNEQYF. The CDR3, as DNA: TGTGCCAGCAGTTTAGTGGCGGTAAATGAGCAGTACTTC.

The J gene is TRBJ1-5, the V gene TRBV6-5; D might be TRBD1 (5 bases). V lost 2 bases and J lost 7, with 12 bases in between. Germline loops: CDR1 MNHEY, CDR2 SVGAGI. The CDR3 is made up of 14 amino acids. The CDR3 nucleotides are TGTGCCAGCAGTTACGGTCAGGGCTGGCAGCCCCAGCATTTT. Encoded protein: CASSYGQGWQPQHF.

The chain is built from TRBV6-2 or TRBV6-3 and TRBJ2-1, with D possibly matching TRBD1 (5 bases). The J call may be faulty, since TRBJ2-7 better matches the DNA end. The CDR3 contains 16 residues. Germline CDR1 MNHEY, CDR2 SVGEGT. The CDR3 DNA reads TGTGCCAGCAGTCTAACGACAGACAGCTCCTACAATGAGCAGTACTTC. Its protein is CASSLTTDSSYNEQYF.